This T cell receptor (beta chain) was captured in a study of blood T cell repertoires in COVID-19. Overall study context: Samples of COVID-19 (acute and convalescent) were obtained from the United States, Italy and Spain.

V was clipped by 2 bases and J by 4 bases, with 6 bases between them. The CDR3 contains 13 residues. Germline assignment: CDR1 MDHEN and CDR2 SYDVKM. Repertoires were generated with immunoSEQ multiplex PCR, while TCRdb's copy carries only in-frame clones and drops some. The sample contains a few hundred thousand clones, roughly 80% of which appear only once. The receptor was derived from a man aged 30-40 years with active or convalescent COVID-19. The sample comprised peripheral blood. V and J are TRBV28 and TRBJ1-3, with no clear D. The CDR3 protein is CASSLPVGNTIYF. CDR3 nucleotides: TGTGCCAGCAGTTTACCAGTAGGAAACACCATATATTTT.